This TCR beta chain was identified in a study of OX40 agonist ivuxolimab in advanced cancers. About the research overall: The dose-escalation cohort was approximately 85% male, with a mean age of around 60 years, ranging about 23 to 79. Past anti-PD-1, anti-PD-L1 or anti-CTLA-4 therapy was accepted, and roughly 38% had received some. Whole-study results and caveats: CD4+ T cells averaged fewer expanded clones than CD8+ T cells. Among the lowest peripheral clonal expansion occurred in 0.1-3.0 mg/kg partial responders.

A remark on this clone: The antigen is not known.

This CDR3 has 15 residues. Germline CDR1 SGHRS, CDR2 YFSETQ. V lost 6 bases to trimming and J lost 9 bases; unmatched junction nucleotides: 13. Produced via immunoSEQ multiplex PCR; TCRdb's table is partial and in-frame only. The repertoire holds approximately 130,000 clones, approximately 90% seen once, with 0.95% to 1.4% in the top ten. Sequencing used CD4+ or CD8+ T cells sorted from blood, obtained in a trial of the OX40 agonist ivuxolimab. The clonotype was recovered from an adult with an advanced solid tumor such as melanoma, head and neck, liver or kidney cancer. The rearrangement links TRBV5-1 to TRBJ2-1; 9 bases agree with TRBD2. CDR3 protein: CASTPFAGGESEQFF. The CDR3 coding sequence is TGCGCCAGCACCCCCTTTGCGGGAGGGGAGAGTGAGCAGTTCTTC. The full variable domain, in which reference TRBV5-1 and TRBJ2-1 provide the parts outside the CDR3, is KAGVTQTPRYLIKTRGQQVTLSCSPISGHRSVSWYQQTPGQGLQFLFEYFSETQRNKGNFPGRFSGRQFSNSRSEMNVSTLELGDSALYLCASTPFAGGESEQFFGPGTRLTVL.